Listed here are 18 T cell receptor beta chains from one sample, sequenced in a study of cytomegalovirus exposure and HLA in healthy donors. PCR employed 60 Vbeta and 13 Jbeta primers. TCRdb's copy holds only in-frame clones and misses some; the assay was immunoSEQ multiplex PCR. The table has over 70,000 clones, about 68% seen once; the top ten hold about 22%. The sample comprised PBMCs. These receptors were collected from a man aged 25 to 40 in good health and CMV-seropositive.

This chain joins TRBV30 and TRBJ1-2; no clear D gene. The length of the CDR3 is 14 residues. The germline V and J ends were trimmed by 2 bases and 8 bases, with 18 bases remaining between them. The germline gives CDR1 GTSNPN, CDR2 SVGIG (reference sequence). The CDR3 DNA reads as TGTGCCTGGAGTCCGACGGTCCAAGCGGCAGGCTACACCTTC. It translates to CAWSPTVQAAGYTF.

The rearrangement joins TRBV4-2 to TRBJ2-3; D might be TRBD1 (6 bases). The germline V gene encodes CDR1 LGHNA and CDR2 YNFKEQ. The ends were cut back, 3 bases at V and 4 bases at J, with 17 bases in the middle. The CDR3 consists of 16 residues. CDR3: CASSHLRDTVSDTQYF. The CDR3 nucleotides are TGTGCCAGCAGCCACCTCCGGGACACAGTCTCAGATACGCAGTATTTT.

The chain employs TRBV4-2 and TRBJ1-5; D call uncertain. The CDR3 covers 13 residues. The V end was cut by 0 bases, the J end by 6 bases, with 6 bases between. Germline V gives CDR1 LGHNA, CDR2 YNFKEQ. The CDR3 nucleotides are TGTGCCAGCAGCCAAGATCGGGTTCAGCCCCAGCATTTT. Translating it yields CASSQDRVQPQHF.

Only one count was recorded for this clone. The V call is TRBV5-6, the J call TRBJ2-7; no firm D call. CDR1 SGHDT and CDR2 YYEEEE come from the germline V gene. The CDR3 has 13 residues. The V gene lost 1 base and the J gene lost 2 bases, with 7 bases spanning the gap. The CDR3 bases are TGTGCCAGCAGCTTGCTAAGTACCTACGAGCAGTACTTC. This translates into CASSLLSTYEQYF.

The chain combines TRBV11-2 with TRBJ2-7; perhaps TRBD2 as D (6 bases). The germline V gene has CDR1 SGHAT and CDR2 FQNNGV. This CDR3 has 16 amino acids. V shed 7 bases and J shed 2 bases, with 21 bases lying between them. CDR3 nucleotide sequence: TGTGCCAGCACCGCCTGGGGCGCAGGGAGGACCTACGAGCAGTACTTC. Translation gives CASTAWGAGRTYEQYF. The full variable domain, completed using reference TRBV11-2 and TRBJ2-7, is EAGVAQSPRYKIIEKRQSVAFWCNPISGHATLYWYQQILGQGPKLLIQFQNNGVVDDSQLPKDRFSAERLKGVDSTLKIQPAKLEDSAVYLCASTAWGAGRTYEQYFGPGTRLTVT.

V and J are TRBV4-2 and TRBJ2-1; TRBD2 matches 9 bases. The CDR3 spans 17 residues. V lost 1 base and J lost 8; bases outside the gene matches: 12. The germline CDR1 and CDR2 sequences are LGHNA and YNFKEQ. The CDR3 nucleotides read TGTGCCAGCAGCCAAGGGATAGCGGGGGAAGTCGGGGATGAGCAGTTCTTC. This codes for CASSQGIAGEVGDEQFF.

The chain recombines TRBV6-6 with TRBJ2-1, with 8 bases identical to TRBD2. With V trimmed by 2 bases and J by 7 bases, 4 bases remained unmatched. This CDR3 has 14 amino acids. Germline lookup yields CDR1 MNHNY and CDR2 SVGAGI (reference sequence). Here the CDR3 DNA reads TGTGCCAGCAGTTACCCAGCGGGGGCGAATGAGCAGTTCTTC. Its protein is CASSYPAGANEQFF.

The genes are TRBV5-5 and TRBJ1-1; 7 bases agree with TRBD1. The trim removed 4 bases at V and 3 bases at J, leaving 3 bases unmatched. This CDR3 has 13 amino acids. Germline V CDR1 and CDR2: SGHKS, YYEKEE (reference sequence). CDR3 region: CASSVRGDTEAFF. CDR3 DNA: TGTGCCAGCAGCGTCAGGGGGGACACTGAAGCTTTCTTT.

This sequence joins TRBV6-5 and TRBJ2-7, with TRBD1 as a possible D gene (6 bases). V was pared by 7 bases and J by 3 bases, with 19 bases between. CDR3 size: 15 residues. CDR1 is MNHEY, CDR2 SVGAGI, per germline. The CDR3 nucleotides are TGTGCCAGCAATTCCGAGGGGCAGGGGCGCTACGAGCAGTACTTC. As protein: CASNSEGQGRYEQYF.

The CDR3 bases are TGTGCCAGCAGACCGGGACAGAGGCCATACGAGCAGTACTTC. Residues: CASRPGQRPYEQYF. The gene calls are TRBV5-6 and TRBJ2-7, with 7 positions matching TRBD1. Germline CDR1 is SGHDT and CDR2 is YYEEEE. The CDR3 totals 14 residues. V trimming: 5 bases; J trimming: 4 bases; junction bases outside the gene matches: 9.

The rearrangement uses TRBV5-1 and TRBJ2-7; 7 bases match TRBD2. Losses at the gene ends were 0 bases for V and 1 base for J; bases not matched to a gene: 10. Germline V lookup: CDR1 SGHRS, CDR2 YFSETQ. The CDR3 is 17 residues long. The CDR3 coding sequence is TGCGCCAGCAGCTTGGAGCGGGGCCGCTCTGGGTCCTACGAGCAGTACTTC. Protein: CASSLERGRSGSYEQYF.

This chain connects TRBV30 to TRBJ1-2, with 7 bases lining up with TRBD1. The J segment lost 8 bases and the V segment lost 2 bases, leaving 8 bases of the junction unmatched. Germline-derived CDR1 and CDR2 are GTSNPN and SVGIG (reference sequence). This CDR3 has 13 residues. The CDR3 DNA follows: TGTGCCTGGAGTCCGACAGGGCCGGAGGGCTACACCTTC. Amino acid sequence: CAWSPTGPEGYTF.

The CDR3 DNA reads TGTGCCAGAAGCTTGCAGGGCCAGATTAACTATGGCTACACCTTC. Its translation is CARSLQGQINYGYTF. This chain joins TRBV5-3 and TRBJ1-2, with a tentative D call TRBD1 (5 bases). TRBV5-3 qualifies as an ORF whose function is uncertain. Trimming cost V 1 base and J 1 base, with 11 bases left between them. The length of the CDR3 is 15 residues.

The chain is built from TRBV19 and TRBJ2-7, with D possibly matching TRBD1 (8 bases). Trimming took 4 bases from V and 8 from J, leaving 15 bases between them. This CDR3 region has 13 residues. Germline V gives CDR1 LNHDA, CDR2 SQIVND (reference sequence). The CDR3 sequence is CASSTDREGKQYF. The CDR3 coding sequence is TGTGCCAGTAGTACGGACAGGGAGGGGAAGCAGTACTTC.

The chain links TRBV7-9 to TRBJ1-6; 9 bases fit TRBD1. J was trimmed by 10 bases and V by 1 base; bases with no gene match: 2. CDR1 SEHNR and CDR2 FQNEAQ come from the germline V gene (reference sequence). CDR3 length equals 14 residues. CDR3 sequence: CASSLGQGESPLHF. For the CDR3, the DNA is TGTGCCAGCAGCTTAGGACAGGGGGAGTCACCCCTCCACTTT.

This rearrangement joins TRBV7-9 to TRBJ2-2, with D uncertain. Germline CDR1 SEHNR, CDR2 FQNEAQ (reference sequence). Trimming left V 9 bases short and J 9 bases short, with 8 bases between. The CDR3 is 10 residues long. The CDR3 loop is CASPPRELFF. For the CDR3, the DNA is TGTGCCAGTCCTCCCCGGGAGCTGTTTTTT. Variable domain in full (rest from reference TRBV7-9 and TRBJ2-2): DTGVSQNPRHKITKRGQNVTFRCDPISEHNRLYWYRQTLGQGPEFLTYFQNEAQLEKSRLLSDRFSAERPKGSFSTLEIQRTEQGDSAMYLCASPPRELFFGEGSRLTVL.

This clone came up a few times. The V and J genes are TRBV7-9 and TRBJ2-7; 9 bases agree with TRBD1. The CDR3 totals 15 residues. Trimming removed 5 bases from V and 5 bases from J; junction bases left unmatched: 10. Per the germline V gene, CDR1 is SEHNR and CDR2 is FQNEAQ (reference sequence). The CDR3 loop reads CASSLRSDRGDEQYF. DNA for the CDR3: TGTGCCAGCAGCCTTCGATCGGACAGGGGTGACGAGCAGTACTTC.

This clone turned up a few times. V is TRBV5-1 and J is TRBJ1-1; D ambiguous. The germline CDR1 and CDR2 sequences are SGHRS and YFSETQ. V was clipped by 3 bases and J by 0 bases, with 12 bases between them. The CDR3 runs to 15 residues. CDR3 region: CASSSRGEVNTEAFF. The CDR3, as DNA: TGCGCCAGCAGCTCGCGGGGAGAGGTGAACACTGAAGCTTTCTTT. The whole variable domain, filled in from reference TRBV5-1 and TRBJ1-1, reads KAGVTQTPRYLIKTRGQQVTLSCSPISGHRSVSWYQQTPGQGLQFLFEYFSETQRNKGNFPGRFSGRQFSNSRSEMNVSTLELGDSALYLCASSSRGEVNTEAFFGQGTRLTVV.